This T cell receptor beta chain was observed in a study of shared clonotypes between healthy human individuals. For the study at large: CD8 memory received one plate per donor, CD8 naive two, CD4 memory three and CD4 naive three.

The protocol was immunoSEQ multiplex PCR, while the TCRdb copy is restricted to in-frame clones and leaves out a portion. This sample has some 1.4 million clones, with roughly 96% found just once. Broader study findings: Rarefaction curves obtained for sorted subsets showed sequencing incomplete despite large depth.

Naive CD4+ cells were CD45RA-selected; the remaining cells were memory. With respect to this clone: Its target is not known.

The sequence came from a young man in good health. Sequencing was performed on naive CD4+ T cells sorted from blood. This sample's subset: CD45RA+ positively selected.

In DNA, the CDR3 is TGTGCCAGCAGCCAACTAGCGGAGGTAAACACCGGGGAGCTGTTTTTT. Its translation: CASSQLAEVNTGELFF. V is TRBV6-6 and J is TRBJ2-2, with 8 bases aligning to TRBD2. Germline trimming cut 6 bases from V and 2 bases from J; bases unmatched to any gene: 8. Germline CDR1 is MNHNY and CDR2 is SVGAGI (reference sequence). The CDR3 loop spans 16 amino acids.